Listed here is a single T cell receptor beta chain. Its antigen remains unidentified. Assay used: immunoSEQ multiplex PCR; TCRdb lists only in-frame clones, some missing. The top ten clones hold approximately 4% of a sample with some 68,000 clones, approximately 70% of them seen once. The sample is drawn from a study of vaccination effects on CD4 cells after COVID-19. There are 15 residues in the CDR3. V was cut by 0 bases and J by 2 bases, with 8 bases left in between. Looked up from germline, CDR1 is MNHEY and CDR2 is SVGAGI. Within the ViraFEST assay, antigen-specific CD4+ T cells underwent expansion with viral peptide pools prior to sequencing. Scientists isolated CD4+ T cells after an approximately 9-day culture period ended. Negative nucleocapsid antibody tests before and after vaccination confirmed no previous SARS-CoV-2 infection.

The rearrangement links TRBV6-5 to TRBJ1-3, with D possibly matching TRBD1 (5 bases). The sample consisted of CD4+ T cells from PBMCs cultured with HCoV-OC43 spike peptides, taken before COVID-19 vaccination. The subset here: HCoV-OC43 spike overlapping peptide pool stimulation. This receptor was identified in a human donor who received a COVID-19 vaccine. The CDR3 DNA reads TGTGCCAGCAGTTACTCGCGCAGGGCTGGAAACACCATATATTTT. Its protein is CASSYSRRAGNTIYF.